One sample yielded the 20 T cell receptor beta chains listed below, sequenced in a study of PD-L1 blockade in urothelial cancer. Sequenced by immunoSEQ multiplex PCR; TCRdb stores in-frame clones only, minus some. The sample lists some 100,000 clones, 90% to 95% occurring once. The sequencing here drew on PBMCs, taken around atezolizumab (anti-PD-L1) treatment. The receptors here all came from a woman over 75 with urothelial cancer.

This chain uses TRBV7-6 with TRBJ2-1; no reliable D call. CDR3 length: 15 amino acids. Per the germline V gene, CDR1 is SGHVS and CDR2 is FNYEAQ. With 2 bases removed from V and 9 bases from J, the gap between germline ends came to 17 bases. The CDR3 DNA follows: TGTGCCAGCAGCTTACAGAGCGTTCGGGTAGGTGAGCAGTTCTTC. Translating gives CASSLQSVRVGEQFF. Complete variable domain (other parts from reference TRBV7-6 and TRBJ2-1): GAGVSQSPRYKVTKRGQDVALRCDPISGHVSLYWYRQALGQGPEFLTYFNYEAQQDKSGLPNDRFSAERPEGSISTLTIQRTEQRDSAMYRCASSLQSVRVGEQFFGPGTRLTVL.

This clone appeared a few times. This chain links TRBV14 with TRBJ1-1, with 10 bases fitting TRBD1. The junction had 3 bases not matched to a gene; V was cut back by 1 base and J by 1 base. The CDR3 length is 16 residues. Germline-derived CDR1 and CDR2 are SGHDN and FVKESK. The CDR3 loop is CASSQAGDRGNTEAFF. CDR3 coding DNA: TGTGCCAGCAGCCAAGCCGGGGACAGGGGGAACACTGAAGCTTTCTTT.

V gene TRBV6-4 combines with J gene TRBJ1-1; no definite D call. The germline V gene has CDR1 MRHNA and CDR2 SNTAGT. The CDR3 runs to 13 residues. The V gene lost 5 bases and the J gene lost 5 bases, with 12 bases spanning the gap. CDR3 sequence reads: CASSRLVGTEAFF. CDR3 nucleotides: TGTGCCAGCAGTCGACTCGTTGGGACTGAAGCTTTCTTT.

This chain uses TRBV4-2 with TRBJ2-1, with 7 bases matching TRBD1. The length of the CDR3 is 15 residues. Unmatched junction bases numbered 3, after V lost 1 base and J lost 3 bases. In germline, CDR1 is LGHNA, CDR2 YNFKEQ. The CDR3: CASSQARGYYNEQFF. CDR3 nucleotides: TGTGCCAGCAGCCAAGCCAGGGGGTACTACAATGAGCAGTTCTTC.

The gene calls are TRBV19 and TRBJ2-2, with 10 nucleotides matching TRBD1. CDR1 and CDR2 (germline): LNHDA, SQIVND (reference sequence). Trimming took 4 bases from V and 4 from J; bases not matched to a gene: 9. This CDR3 is 17 amino acids long. CDR3: CASSTKTGGFVTGELFF. CDR3 sequence (DNA): TGTGCCAGTAGTACTAAGACAGGGGGCTTCGTCACCGGGGAGCTGTTTTTT.

V usage is TRBV19 and J usage is TRBJ2-1, with 11 bases fitting TRBD2. This CDR3 has 13 amino acids. V dropped 10 bases and J dropped 4; count of bases not matched to a gene: 3. Germline CDR1 reads LNHDA; CDR2 reads SQIVND (reference sequence). The chain's CDR3 is CATGTSGYNEQFF. The CDR3 region has the DNA TGTGCCACTGGGACTAGCGGATACAATGAGCAGTTCTTC.

This chain uses TRBV7-2 with TRBJ2-1, with TRBD2 matching 8 bases. This CDR3 contains 16 residues. Trimming cost V 3 bases and J 4 bases; bases outside gene matches: 8. Germline V CDR1 and CDR2: SGHTA, FQGNSA. CDR3 sequence (DNA): TGTGCCAGCAGCTTTTCCCGACTAGCGTTTTACAATGAGCAGTTCTTC. Encoded protein: CASSFSRLAFYNEQFF.

In its sample, this clone was seen once. The chain has TRBV7-9 and TRBJ1-2, with a weak D call TRBD1 (6 bases). Trimming left V 4 bases short and J 8 bases short, with 17 bases between. This CDR3 contains 14 residues. The germline CDR1 and CDR2 sequences are SEHNR and FQNEAQ (reference sequence). CDR3 sequence: CASSSFQGKDGYTF. The CDR3 nucleotides are TGTGCCAGCAGCTCTTTTCAGGGGAAGGACGGCTACACCTTC.

The chain recombines TRBV20-1 with TRBJ2-1, with TRBD2 identical over 10 bases. The germline V gene has CDR1 DFQATT and CDR2 SNEGSKA (reference sequence). V trimming: 6 bases; J trimming: 14 bases; junction bases outside the gene matches: 7. This CDR3 has 11 amino acids. DNA for the CDR3: TGCAGTGCCCGGATTGGGACTAGCGAGTTCTTC. Encoded protein: CSARIGTSEFF.

V usage is TRBV6-1 and J usage is TRBJ1-3; the D is unclear. The V gene's germline CDR1 is MNHNS and CDR2 SASEGT. The CDR3 consists of 15 residues. Trimming left V 7 bases short and J 0 bases short, with 13 bases between. CDR3 coding DNA: TGTGCCAGCACCGCGACTACCGACTCTGGAAACACCATATATTTT. As protein: CASTATTDSGNTIYF.

The rearrangement joins TRBV7-9 to TRBJ2-7, with a tentative D call TRBD2 (5 bases). The CDR3 runs 16 residues. Trimming removed 5 bases at V and 6 bases at J, with 23 bases between. Germline V gene sequence: CDR1 SEHNR, CDR2 FQNEAQ (reference sequence). The CDR3 reads CASSLEGGGTSAEQYF. CDR3 DNA: TGTGCCAGCAGCCTTGAGGGTGGAGGCACGTCTGCCGAGCAGTACTTC.

V is TRBV7-9 and J is TRBJ2-3, with a tentative D call TRBD1 (5 bases). The CDR3 consists of 15 residues. Per the germline V gene, CDR1 is SEHNR and CDR2 is FQNEAQ (reference sequence). Trimming cost V 5 bases and J 5 bases, with 17 bases left between them. The CDR3 loop reads CASSVGLMVGDTQYF. CDR3 in DNA: TGTGCCAGCAGCGTGGGGCTGATGGTTGGAGATACGCAGTATTTT.

The CDR3: CASSLGTGYEQFF. The DNA of the CDR3 is TGTGCCAGCAGCTTAGGGACAGGGTATGAGCAGTTCTTC. V is TRBV7-9 and J is TRBJ2-1; 8 nucleotides line up with TRBD1. V shed 1 base, J shed 8 bases, and the junction held 1 base outside the gene matches. Per germline, CDR1 SEHNR and CDR2 FQNEAQ (reference sequence). The CDR3 sequence is 13 residues long.

The V call is TRBV7-9, the J call TRBJ1-2, with 7 nucleotides matching TRBD1. CDR1 and CDR2 (germline): SEHNR, FQNEAQ (reference sequence). The ends lost 4 bases at V and 8 bases at J; junction bases unmatched: 13. This CDR3 has 15 residues. As DNA, the CDR3 is TGTGCCAGCAGCTCGGGTGAGGGACAGATTTCAGGCTACACCTTC. Translated, it gives CASSSGEGQISGYTF.

The rearrangement uses TRBV5-5 and TRBJ2-3; TRBD1 matches at 8 bases. Germline CDR1 is SGHKS and CDR2 is YYEKEE (reference sequence). V shed 3 bases and J 5 bases; nucleotides not matched to a gene: 8. The CDR3 is 15 residues long. The CDR3 DNA is TGTGCCAGCAGCTACGACAGGGGCGAGGGAGATACGCAGTATTTT. Encoded protein: CASSYDRGEGDTQYF.

The rearrangement joins TRBV18 to TRBJ1-5, with 7 bases that match TRBD1. The ends lost 3 bases at V and 7 bases at J; junction bases unmatched: 15. Germline loops: CDR1 KGHSH, CDR2 LQKENI. The CDR3 sequence is 17 residues long. For the CDR3, the DNA is TGTGCCAGCTCACCGAACAGGACAGGTAGTTTCAACCAGCCCCAGCATTTT. Protein sequence: CASSPNRTGSFNQPQHF.

The chain combines TRBV2 with TRBJ1-1, with D unresolved. V lost 6 bases to trimming and J lost 2 bases, with 10 bases between them. Germline-derived CDR1 and CDR2 are SNHLY and FYNNEI. The CDR3 sequence is 13 residues long. CDR3 sequence reads: CASSSQPNTEAFF. The CDR3 nucleotides read TGTGCCAGCAGCTCACAGCCAAACACTGAAGCTTTCTTT.

This chain uses TRBV7-9 with TRBJ1-4; TRBD1 matches at 9 bases. The V and J ends lost 4 bases and 7 bases, in that order; junction bases with no gene match: 10. In germline, CDR1 is SEHNR, CDR2 FQNEAQ (reference sequence). The CDR3 spans 16 residues. The CDR3 sequence is CASSSNPGQGSEKLFF. CDR3 nucleotides: TGTGCCAGCAGCTCTAACCCGGGACAGGGAAGTGAAAAACTGTTTTTT.

The chain employs TRBV7-2 and TRBJ1-5; D gene uncertain. Trimming removed 5 bases from V and 1 base from J, with 6 bases in between. CDR1 and CDR2 from the germline V gene are SGHTA and FQGNSA. The length of the CDR3 is 13 residues. The CDR3 loop is CASSPRSNQPQHF. The CDR3, as DNA: TGTGCCAGCAGCCCTAGGAGCAATCAGCCCCAGCATTTT.

The count of this clone is one. This CDR3 is CSVDGRVSYNEQFF. The CDR3 bases are TGCAGCGTTGACGGTCGAGTTTCCTACAATGAGCAGTTCTTC. V and J are TRBV29-1 and TRBJ2-1, with unresolved D. Germline V lookup: CDR1 SQVTM, CDR2 ANQGSEA. Trimming shortened V by 3 bases and J by 1 base, and 10 bases separated the two germline ends. The CDR3 consists of 14 residues.